Listed below are T cell receptor beta chains from one sample, sequenced in a study of blood T cell repertoires in COVID-19. Measured with immunoSEQ multiplex PCR; TCRdb has only the in-frame clones, and not every one. Of 88,000 or so clones in the sample, about 85% are singletons; the top ten hold 20% to 25%. Sequencing used peripheral blood. These receptors all stem from a human donor in a cohort sampled during active COVID-19. Both conserved end residues are part of each CDR3. The order of the fields is clone size, V gene, J gene, D gene, CDR3 protein, CDR3 DNA. A D gene is named only where the DNA matches it firmly. Size is omitted from some rows. Given values are once, few, many or a class for expanded clones.

clone_size: -
v_call: TRBV3-1/TRBV3-2
j_call: TRBJ2-7
d_call: TRBD1
cdr3_aa: CASSPEIGGNEQYF
cdr3_nt: TGTGCCAGCAGCCCAGAAATAGGGGGCAACGAGCAGTACTTC

clone_size: -
v_call: TRBV18
j_call: TRBJ2-7
d_call: TRBD2
cdr3_aa: CASSLSGRDYEQYF
cdr3_nt: TGTGCCAGCTCCCTTAGCGGGAGGGACTACGAGCAGTACTTC

clone_size: -
v_call: TRBV7-9
j_call: TRBJ2-1
d_call: -
cdr3_aa: CASSLRGSSYNEQFF
cdr3_nt: TGTGCCAGCAGCTTAAGAGGGAGCTCCTACAATGAGCAGTTCTTC

clone_size: few
v_call: TRBV10-3
j_call: TRBJ2-3
d_call: TRBD2
cdr3_aa: CAISATPGLAGDTQYF
cdr3_nt: TGTGCCATCAGTGCCACACCGGGACTAGCCGGGGATACGCAGTATTTT

clone_size: -
v_call: TRBV4-1
j_call: TRBJ2-2
d_call: TRBD2
cdr3_aa: CASSPGGTSEDSTGELFF
cdr3_nt: TGCGCCAGCAGCCCGGGGGGAACTAGCGAAGACAGCACCGGGGAGCTGTTTTTT

clone_size: few
v_call: TRBV5-4
j_call: TRBJ1-4
d_call: -
cdr3_aa: CASSLLGSGEKLFF
cdr3_nt: TGTGCCAGCAGCTTGTTGGGGAGCGGCGAAAAACTGTTTTTT

clone_size: -
v_call: TRBV28
j_call: TRBJ1-4
d_call: TRBD1
cdr3_aa: CASSPRTGTGEKLFF
cdr3_nt: TGTGCCAGCAGTCCCCGGACAGGGACGGGTGAAAAACTGTTTTTT

clone_size: -
v_call: TRBV19
j_call: TRBJ2-3
d_call: TRBD1
cdr3_aa: CASSHRTGEKYF
cdr3_nt: TGTGCCAGTAGCCACCGGACAGGGGAAAAGTATTTT

clone_size: -
v_call: TRBV19
j_call: TRBJ1-6
d_call: TRBD1
cdr3_aa: CATSRDSDNSPLHF
cdr3_nt: TGTGCCACTTCCAGGGACAGCGATAATTCACCCCTCCACTTT

clone_size: -
v_call: TRBV4-2
j_call: TRBJ2-7
d_call: TRBD2
cdr3_aa: CASSRGTNEMSYEQYF
cdr3_nt: TGTGCCAGCAGCCGCGGGACTAATGAGATGTCCTACGAGCAGTACTTC

clone_size: -
v_call: TRBV27
j_call: TRBJ2-7
d_call: -
cdr3_aa: CASSPGWGGEQYF
cdr3_nt: TGTGCCAGCAGTCCTGGGTGGGGAGGCGAGCAGTACTTC

clone_size: -
v_call: TRBV6-5
j_call: TRBJ2-5
d_call: TRBD2
cdr3_aa: CASSYRGVGTQYF
cdr3_nt: TGTGCCAGCAGTTACCGGGGGGTGGGGACCCAGTACTTC

clone_size: -
v_call: TRBV29-1
j_call: TRBJ1-2
d_call: TRBD1
cdr3_aa: CSAQVSGQGGYGYTF
cdr3_nt: TGCAGCGCCCAAGTCTCAGGACAGGGGGGCTATGGCTACACCTTC

clone_size: -
v_call: TRBV7-7
j_call: TRBJ2-7
d_call: -
cdr3_aa: CASSPTQGGGEQYF
cdr3_nt: TGTGCTAGCAGCCCCACGCAGGGGGGCGGCGAGCAGTACTTC

clone_size: -
v_call: TRBV7-2
j_call: TRBJ2-7
d_call: -
cdr3_aa: CASSLEVDRTSYEQYF
cdr3_nt: TGTGCCAGCAGCTTAGAGGTCGACAGGACGTCCTACGAGCAGTACTTC

clone_size: few
v_call: TRBV18
j_call: TRBJ2-5
d_call: TRBD1
cdr3_aa: CASSPGQGQETQYF
cdr3_nt: TGTGCCAGCTCCCCGGGACAGGGTCAAGAGACCCAGTACTTC

clone_size: -
v_call: TRBV14
j_call: TRBJ1-1
d_call: -
cdr3_aa: CASSLQPLNTEAFF
cdr3_nt: TGTGCCAGCAGCCTACAGCCGTTGAACACTGAAGCTTTCTTT

clone_size: -
v_call: TRBV6-2/TRBV6-3
j_call: TRBJ1-4
d_call: -
cdr3_aa: CASSTPRGGANEKLFF
cdr3_nt: TGTGCCAGCAGTACCCCCCGGGGAGGAGCTAATGAAAAACTGTTTTTT

clone_size: -
v_call: TRBV28
j_call: TRBJ2-7
d_call: TRBD1
cdr3_aa: CASRGRGQGRYEQYF
cdr3_nt: TGTGCCAGCAGGGGCAGGGGACAGGGGAGGTACGAGCAGTACTTC

clone_size: -
v_call: TRBV5-1
j_call: TRBJ2-1
d_call: TRBD2
cdr3_aa: CASSQTSGGGNEQFF
cdr3_nt: TGCGCCAGCAGCCAGACTAGCGGAGGGGGGAATGAGCAGTTCTTC

clone_size: -
v_call: TRBV6-2/TRBV6-3
j_call: TRBJ2-2
d_call: -
cdr3_aa: CASSHRQELFF
cdr3_nt: TGTGCCAGCAGCCACAGGCAAGAGCTGTTTTTT

clone_size: -
v_call: TRBV19
j_call: TRBJ1-2
d_call: TRBD1
cdr3_aa: CASSLRDSGYTF
cdr3_nt: TGTGCCAGTAGTCTTCGGGACAGTGGGTACACCTTC

clone_size: -
v_call: TRBV5-1
j_call: TRBJ2-7
d_call: TRBD2
cdr3_aa: CASSARTSGSYEQYF
cdr3_nt: TGCGCCAGCAGCGCCCGGACTAGCGGGAGCTACGAGCAGTACTTC

clone_size: -
v_call: TRBV2
j_call: TRBJ1-3
d_call: TRBD1
cdr3_aa: CASTLEGGFGNTIYF
cdr3_nt: TGTGCCAGCACCCTTGAAGGGGGCTTCGGAAACACCATATATTTT

clone_size: -
v_call: TRBV3-1/TRBV3-2
j_call: TRBJ2-5
d_call: -
cdr3_aa: CASSPRAIRETQYF
cdr3_nt: TGTGCCAGCAGCCCCCGAGCCATCCGGGAGACCCAGTACTTC

clone_size: -
v_call: TRBV28
j_call: TRBJ1-2
d_call: -
cdr3_aa: CASSSGIENYGYTF
cdr3_nt: TGTGCCAGCAGTTCAGGTATCGAAAACTATGGCTACACCTTC

clone_size: -
v_call: TRBV6-2/TRBV6-3
j_call: TRBJ1-1
d_call: -
cdr3_aa: CASSYRLGAPRGAFF
cdr3_nt: TGTGCCAGCAGTTACCGTCTGGGGGCCCCAAGGGGAGCTTTCTTT

clone_size: -
v_call: TRBV5-4
j_call: TRBJ2-3
d_call: -
cdr3_aa: CASSRGSDTQYF
cdr3_nt: TGTGCCAGCAGCCGAGGGTCAGATACGCAGTATTTT

clone_size: -
v_call: TRBV1
j_call: TRBJ2-5
d_call: -
cdr3_aa: CTSSHLWEGQETQYF
cdr3_nt: TGCACCAGCAGCCATTTGTGGGAGGGCCAAGAGACCCAGTACTTC

clone_size: -
v_call: TRBV6-5
j_call: TRBJ2-1
d_call: -
cdr3_aa: CASQGYNEQFF
cdr3_nt: TGTGCCAGCCAGGGCTACAATGAGCAGTTCTTC

clone_size: -
v_call: TRBV11-2
j_call: TRBJ2-3
d_call: TRBD2
cdr3_aa: CASSLVTSGINTDTQYF
cdr3_nt: TGTGCCAGCAGCTTAGTTACTAGCGGGATTAACACAGATACGCAGTATTTT

clone_size: -
v_call: TRBV7-2
j_call: TRBJ1-6
d_call: -
cdr3_aa: CASSGQRNSPLHF
cdr3_nt: TGTGCCAGCAGCGGACAGCGAAATTCACCCCTCCACTTT

clone_size: -
v_call: TRBV3-1/TRBV3-2
j_call: TRBJ1-1
d_call: -
cdr3_aa: CASSLWRGNTEAFF
cdr3_nt: TGTGCCAGCAGCCTATGGCGGGGGAACACTGAAGCTTTCTTT

clone_size: -
v_call: TRBV7-3
j_call: TRBJ2-1
d_call: TRBD2
cdr3_aa: CASSALAGGMSDEQFF
cdr3_nt: TGTGCCAGCAGCGCTCTAGCGGGAGGGATGTCGGATGAGCAGTTCTTC

clone_size: -
v_call: TRBV3-1/TRBV3-2
j_call: TRBJ1-4
d_call: -
cdr3_aa: CASSQAGGEKLFF
cdr3_nt: TGTGCCAGCAGCCAAGCGGGGGGTGAAAAACTGTTTTTT

clone_size: -
v_call: TRBV28
j_call: TRBJ2-1
d_call: -
cdr3_aa: CASSFPFGEQFF
cdr3_nt: TGTGCCAGCAGCTTCCCTTTCGGGGAGCAGTTCTTC

clone_size: -
v_call: TRBV14
j_call: TRBJ2-3
d_call: TRBD2
cdr3_aa: CASSRYSGSTDTQYF
cdr3_nt: TGTGCCAGCAGCCGATATAGCGGGTCCACAGATACGCAGTATTTT

clone_size: -
v_call: TRBV7-9
j_call: TRBJ2-2
d_call: TRBD1
cdr3_aa: CASSSAGGAYTGELFF
cdr3_nt: TGTGCCAGCAGCTCCGCAGGGGGCGCGTACACCGGGGAGCTGTTTTTT

clone_size: -
v_call: TRBV7-2
j_call: TRBJ2-3
d_call: TRBD2
cdr3_aa: CASSPGTSGLSTDTQYF
cdr3_nt: TGTGCCAGCAGCCCGGGGACTAGCGGGCTGAGCACAGATACGCAGTATTTT

clone_size: -
v_call: TRBV5-4
j_call: TRBJ1-6
d_call: TRBD1
cdr3_aa: CASSESGTADNNSPLHF
cdr3_nt: TGTGCCAGCAGCGAATCCGGGACAGCCGATAATAATTCACCCCTCCACTTT

clone_size: few
v_call: TRBV18
j_call: TRBJ2-5
d_call: TRBD2
cdr3_aa: CASSPPPTSGEETQYF
cdr3_nt: TGTGCCAGCTCACCACCCCCGACTAGCGGGGAAGAGACCCAGTACTTC

clone_size: -
v_call: TRBV5-1
j_call: TRBJ2-7
d_call: TRBD1
cdr3_aa: CASSLVGQGSEQYF
cdr3_nt: TGCGCCAGCAGCTTGGTCGGACAGGGATCCGAGCAGTACTTC

clone_size: -
v_call: TRBV7-8
j_call: TRBJ1-6
d_call: -
cdr3_aa: CASSHTDSPLHF
cdr3_nt: TGTGCCAGCAGCCATACAGATTCACCCCTCCACTTT

clone_size: -
v_call: TRBV7-2
j_call: TRBJ1-2
d_call: -
cdr3_aa: CASSLGTQGFYGYTF
cdr3_nt: TGTGCCAGCAGCTTAGGCACACAGGGCTTCTATGGCTACACCTTC

clone_size: -
v_call: TRBV6-5
j_call: TRBJ1-1
d_call: TRBD1
cdr3_aa: CASSYGQGGGNTEAFF
cdr3_nt: TGTGCCAGCAGTTATGGACAGGGGGGGGGCAACACTGAAGCTTTCTTT

clone_size: -
v_call: TRBV18
j_call: TRBJ2-1
d_call: TRBD1
cdr3_aa: CASSPGTGVSEQFF
cdr3_nt: TGTGCCAGCTCCCCCGGGACAGGTGTCTCGGAGCAGTTCTTC

clone_size: few
v_call: TRBV7-9
j_call: TRBJ2-7
d_call: TRBD1
cdr3_aa: CASSPRDRGYEQYF
cdr3_nt: TGTGCCAGCAGCCCGAGGGACAGGGGTTACGAGCAGTACTTC

clone_size: -
v_call: TRBV28
j_call: TRBJ1-6
d_call: TRBD1
cdr3_aa: CASSFPGTGGVSPLHF
cdr3_nt: TGTGCCAGCAGTTTCCCCGGGACAGGGGGTGTTTCACCCCTCCACTTT